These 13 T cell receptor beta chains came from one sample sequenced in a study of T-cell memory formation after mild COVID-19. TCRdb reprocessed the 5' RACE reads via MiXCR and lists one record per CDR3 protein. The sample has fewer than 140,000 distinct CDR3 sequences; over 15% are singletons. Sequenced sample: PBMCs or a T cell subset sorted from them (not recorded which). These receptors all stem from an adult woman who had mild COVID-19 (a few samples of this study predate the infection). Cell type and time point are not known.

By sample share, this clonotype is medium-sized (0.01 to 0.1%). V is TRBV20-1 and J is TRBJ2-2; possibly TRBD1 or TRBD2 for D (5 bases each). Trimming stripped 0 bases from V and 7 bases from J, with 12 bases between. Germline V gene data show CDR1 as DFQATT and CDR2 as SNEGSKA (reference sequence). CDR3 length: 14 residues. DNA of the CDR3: TGCAGTGCTAGAGATGGCAGGGAGAACGGGGAGCTGTTTTTT. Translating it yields CSARDGRENGELFF.

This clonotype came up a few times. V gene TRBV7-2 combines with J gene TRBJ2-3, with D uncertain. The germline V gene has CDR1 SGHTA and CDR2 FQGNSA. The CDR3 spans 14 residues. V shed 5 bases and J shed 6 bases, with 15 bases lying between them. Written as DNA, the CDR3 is TGTGCCAGCAGCCCTGGGCAGCTCTGGGATACGCAGTATTTT. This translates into CASSPGQLWDTQYF.

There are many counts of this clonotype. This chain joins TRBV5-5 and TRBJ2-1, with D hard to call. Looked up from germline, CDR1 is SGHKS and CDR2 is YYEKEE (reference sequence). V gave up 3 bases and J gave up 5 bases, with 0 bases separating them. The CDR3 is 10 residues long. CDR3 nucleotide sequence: TGTGCCAGCAGCTACAATGAGCAGTTCTTC. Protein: CASSYNEQFF.

The CDR3 DNA reads as TGTGCCAGCAGTGCCCTGGGGACAGCTCAGCCCCAGCATTTT. Translated: CASSALGTAQPQHF. This chain uses TRBV6-6 with TRBJ1-5, with 7 nucleotides matching TRBD1. CDR1 is MNHNY and CDR2 is SVGAGI in the germline V gene (reference sequence). This CDR3 region has 14 residues. V trimming: 5 bases; J trimming: 6 bases; junction bases outside the gene matches: 7.

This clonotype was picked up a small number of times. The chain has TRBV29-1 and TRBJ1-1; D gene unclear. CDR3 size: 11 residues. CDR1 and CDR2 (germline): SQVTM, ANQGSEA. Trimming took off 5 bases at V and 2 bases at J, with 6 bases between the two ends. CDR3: CSVWENTEAFF. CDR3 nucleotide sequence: TGCAGCGTTTGGGAAAACACTGAAGCTTTCTTT.

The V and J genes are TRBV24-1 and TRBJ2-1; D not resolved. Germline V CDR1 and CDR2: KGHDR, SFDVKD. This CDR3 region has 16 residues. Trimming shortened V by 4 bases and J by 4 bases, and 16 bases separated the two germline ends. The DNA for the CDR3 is TGTGCCACCAGTGACCCCGGACGGAATCCTTACAATGAGCAGTTCTTC. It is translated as CATSDPGRNPYNEQFF.

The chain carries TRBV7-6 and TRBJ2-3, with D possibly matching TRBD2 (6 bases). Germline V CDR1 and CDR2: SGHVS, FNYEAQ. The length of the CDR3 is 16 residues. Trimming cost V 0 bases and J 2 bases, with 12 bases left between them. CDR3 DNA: TGTGCCAGCAGCTTAGCCGAGGGAGGTGTCACAGATACGCAGTATTTT. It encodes CASSLAEGGVTDTQYF.

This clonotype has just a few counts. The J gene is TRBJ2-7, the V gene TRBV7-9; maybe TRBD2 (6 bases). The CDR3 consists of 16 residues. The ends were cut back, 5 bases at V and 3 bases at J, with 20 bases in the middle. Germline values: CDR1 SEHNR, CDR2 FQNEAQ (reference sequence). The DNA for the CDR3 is TGTGCCAGCAGCCCGTTCGGGGGTAGGAACGACTACGAGCAGTACTTC. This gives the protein CASSPFGGRNDYEQYF.

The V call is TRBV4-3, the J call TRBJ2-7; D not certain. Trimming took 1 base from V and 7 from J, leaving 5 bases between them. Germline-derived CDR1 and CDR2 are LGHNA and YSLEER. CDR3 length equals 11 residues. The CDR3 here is CASSQGIEQYF. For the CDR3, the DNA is TGCGCCAGCAGCCAAGGCATAGAGCAGTACTTC.

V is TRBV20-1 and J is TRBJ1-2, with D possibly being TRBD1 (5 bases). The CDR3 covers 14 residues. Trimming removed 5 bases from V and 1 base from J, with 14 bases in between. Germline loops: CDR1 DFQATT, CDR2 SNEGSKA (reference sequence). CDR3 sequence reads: CSAPSGTVNYGYTF. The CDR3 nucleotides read TGCAGTGCTCCAAGCGGGACGGTTAACTATGGCTACACCTTC.

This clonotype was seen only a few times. CDR3 sequence: CSAPRARADEQFF. The CDR3 nucleotides read TGCAGTGCTCCACGCGCAAGGGCGGATGAGCAGTTCTTC. This sequence joins TRBV20-1 and TRBJ2-1; D is uncertain. The ends were cut back, 5 bases at V and 8 bases at J, with 16 bases in the middle. The CDR3 runs to 13 residues. Germline CDR1 DFQATT, CDR2 SNEGSKA (reference sequence).

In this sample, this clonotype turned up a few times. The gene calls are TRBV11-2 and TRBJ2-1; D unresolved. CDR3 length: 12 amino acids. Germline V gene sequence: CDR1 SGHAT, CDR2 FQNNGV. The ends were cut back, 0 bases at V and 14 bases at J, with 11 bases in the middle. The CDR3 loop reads CASSLDLSRKFF. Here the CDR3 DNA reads TGTGCCAGCAGCTTAGATCTGTCCAGAAAGTTCTTC.

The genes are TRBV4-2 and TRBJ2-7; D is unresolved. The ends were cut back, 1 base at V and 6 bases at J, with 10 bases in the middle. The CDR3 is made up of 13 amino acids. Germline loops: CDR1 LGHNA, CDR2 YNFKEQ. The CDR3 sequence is CASSQATELEQYF. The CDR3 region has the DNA TGTGCCAGCAGCCAAGCAACGGAGCTCGAGCAGTACTTC.